The clone carrying this T cell receptor (beta chain) was observed a handful of times. Its antigen is unknown. An overlapping HIV-1 Gag peptide pool stimulated these cells at 0.95 to 1 ug/peptide/mL. Sorting selected CD4+ T cells upregulating both CD40 ligand and CD69. This entry comes from a study of persistence of HIV-infected CD4 T cells. Germline loops: CDR1 MRHNA, CDR2 SNTAGT. This CDR3 comprises 13 residues. Trimming took off 2 bases at V and 1 base at J, with 5 bases between the two ends. The libraries were made with immunoSEQ version 4 in survey mode. TCRdb's copy holds only in-frame clones and misses some; the assay was immunoSEQ multiplex PCR. The sample records approximately 20,000 clones, 60% to 80% being singletons.

Sequenced material: CD4+ T cells sorted from PBMCs after approximately 18-hour stimulation, taken from a patient who received antiretroviral therapy. This rearrangement joins TRBV6-4 to TRBJ1-1, with D uncertain. The sequence came from an adult woman with HIV who was CMV-seropositive. The CDR3 coding sequence is TGTGCCAGCAGTGACGGGAGGAACACTGAAGCTTTCTTT. Its protein is CASSDGRNTEAFF.